The clone carrying this T cell receptor (beta chain) was seen repeatedly, ten times or more. This entry is derived from a study of read filtering for tumor transcriptome and immune sequencing. Study-wide background: Mean patient age was approximately 66 years, range roughly 45 to 85; around 17 male, 11 to 15 female. R-ISS stage counts were under 10 for I, around 17 for II, six or seven for III.

At the time of active disease, bone marrow was collected from every patient. The CDR3 totals 13 residues. Germline assignment: CDR1 DFQATT and CDR2 SNEGSKA (reference sequence). V lost 0 bases and J lost 3, with 6 bases in between. Molecular barcoded adaptors covering alpha/delta and beta/gamma chains were used on 400 to 450 ng RNA. MiXCR, applied by TCRdb to the reads, yields one record per CDR3 protein. This sample yields about 50,000 distinct CDR3 sequences, of which roughly 20% are seen a single time; under 40% belongs to the top ten. The receptor's source is a donor aged 40 or older with multiple myeloma. Source material: a population of CD138-negative cells sorted from bone marrow. V gene TRBV20-1 combines with J gene TRBJ1-5; D is ambiguous. Written as DNA, the CDR3 is TGCAGTGCTAGAGAGGTACCCAATCAGCCCCAGCATTTT. This codes for CSAREVPNQPQHF.